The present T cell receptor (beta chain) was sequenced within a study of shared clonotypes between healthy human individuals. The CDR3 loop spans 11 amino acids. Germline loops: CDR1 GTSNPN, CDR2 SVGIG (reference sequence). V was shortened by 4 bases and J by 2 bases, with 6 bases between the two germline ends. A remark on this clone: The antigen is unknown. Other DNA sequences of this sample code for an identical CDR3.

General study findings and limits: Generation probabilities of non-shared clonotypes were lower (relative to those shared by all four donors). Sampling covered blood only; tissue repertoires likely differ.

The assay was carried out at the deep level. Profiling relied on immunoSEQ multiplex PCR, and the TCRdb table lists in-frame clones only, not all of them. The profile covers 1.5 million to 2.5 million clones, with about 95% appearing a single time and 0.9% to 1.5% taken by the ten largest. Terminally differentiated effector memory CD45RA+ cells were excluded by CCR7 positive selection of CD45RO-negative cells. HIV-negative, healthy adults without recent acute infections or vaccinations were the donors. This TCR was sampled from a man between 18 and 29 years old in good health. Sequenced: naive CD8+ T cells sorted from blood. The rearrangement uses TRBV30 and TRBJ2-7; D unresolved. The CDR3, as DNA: TGTGCCTGGACGGATGCCTACGAGCAGTACTTC. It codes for CAWTDAYEQYF.